This T cell receptor (beta chain) is from a study of T-cell reconstitution after alpha-beta-depleted transplantation in children. TCRbeta library preparation incorporated unique molecular identifiers. One entry per CDR3 protein results from TCRdb running MiXCR on the PCR reads. Among fewer than 400,000 distinct CDR3 sequences listed, approximately 23% were seen once. The V segment lost 6 bases and the J segment 2 bases; nucleotides outside the gene matches: 7. The CDR3 consists of 14 residues. Germline assignment: CDR1 SGHRS and CDR2 YFSETQ. Sequences were derived from PBMCs, mostly from graft donor cells, sampled 180 days after TCRalphabeta/CD19-depleted stem cell transplant. The rearrangement uses TRBV5-1 and TRBJ2-5; 7 positions agree with TRBD1. The source is a male patient younger than 18 who had a stem cell transplant for acute lymphoblastic leukemia, so the T cells may come from the graft donor. CDR3 DNA: TGCGCCAGCAACTTTTGGACAGGTCAAGAGACCCAGTACTTC. It codes for CASNFWTGQETQYF.